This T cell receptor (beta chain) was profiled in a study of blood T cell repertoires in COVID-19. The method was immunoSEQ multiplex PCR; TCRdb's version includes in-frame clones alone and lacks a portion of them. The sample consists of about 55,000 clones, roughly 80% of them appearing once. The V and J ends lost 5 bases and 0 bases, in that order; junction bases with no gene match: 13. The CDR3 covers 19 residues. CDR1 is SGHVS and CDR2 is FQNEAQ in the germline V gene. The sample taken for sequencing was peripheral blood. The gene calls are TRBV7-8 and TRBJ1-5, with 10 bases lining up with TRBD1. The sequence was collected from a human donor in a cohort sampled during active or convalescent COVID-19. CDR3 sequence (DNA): TGTGCCAGCAGCGGCCCAGGACAGGGGGTAAGGAGTAGCAATCAGCCCCAGCATTTT. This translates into CASSGPGQGVRSSNQPQHF.